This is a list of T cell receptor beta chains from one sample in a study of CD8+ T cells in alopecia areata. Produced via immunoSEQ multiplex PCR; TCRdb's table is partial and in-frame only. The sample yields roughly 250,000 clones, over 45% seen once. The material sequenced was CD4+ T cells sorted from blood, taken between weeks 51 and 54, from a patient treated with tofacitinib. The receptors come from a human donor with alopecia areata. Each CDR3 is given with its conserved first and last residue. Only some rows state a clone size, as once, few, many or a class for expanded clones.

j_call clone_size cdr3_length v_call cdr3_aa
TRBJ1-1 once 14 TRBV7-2 CASSFRGLDVEAFF
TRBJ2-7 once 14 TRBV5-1 CASSLQTDRYEQYF
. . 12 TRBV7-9 CASSFLSYEQYF
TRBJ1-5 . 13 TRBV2 CASSLQGNQPQHF
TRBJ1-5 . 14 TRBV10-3 CAISGSSGEQPQHF
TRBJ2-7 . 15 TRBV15 CATSIPGFSAYEQYF
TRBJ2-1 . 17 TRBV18 CASSRTRNSGARDEQFF
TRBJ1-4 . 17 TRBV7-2 CASSSGRKGSTNEKLFF
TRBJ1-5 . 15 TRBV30 CAWSVDNSGNQPQHF
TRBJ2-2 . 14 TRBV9 CASNSRQGSGELFF
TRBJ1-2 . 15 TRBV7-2 CASSFHPGHPYGYTF
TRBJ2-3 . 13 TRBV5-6 CASSPWSTDTQYF
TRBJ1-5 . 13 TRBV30 CAWSLGDNQPQHF
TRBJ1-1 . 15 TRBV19 CASSTPGRWNTEAFF
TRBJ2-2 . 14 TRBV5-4 CASSPGLAAGELFF
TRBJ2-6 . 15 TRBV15 CATSRGPTGANVLTF